A single sample is the source of the 10 T cell receptor beta chains below, sequenced in a study of identical twins. TCRdb ran MiXCR on the 5' RACE reads and lists one entry per CDR3 protein. The sample contains approximately 190,000 distinct CDR3 sequences, about 15% of which appear only once. These data also formed part of another study, on T cells expressing NK-cell markers.

Input material: CD8+ T cells sorted from blood. These receptor sequences come from a young woman in good health.

This clonotype has a handful of counts. V and J are TRBV20-1 and TRBJ2-2; a weak D match, TRBD1 (6 bases). The germline gives CDR1 DFQATT, CDR2 SNEGSKA (reference sequence). Between the trimmed V and J ends, which lost 6 bases and 5 bases, there was a span of 19 bases. This CDR3 has 15 amino acids. CDR3 sequence: CSASGAGTLTGELFF. CDR3 bases: TGCAGTGCATCAGGGGCCGGAACCCTTACCGGGGAGCTGTTTTTT.

This chain links TRBV30 with TRBJ2-7; the match to TRBD1 covers 7 bases. This CDR3 comprises 15 residues. CDR1 GTSNPN and CDR2 SVGIG come from the germline V gene (reference sequence). V gave up 6 bases and J gave up 0 bases; unmatched junction bases: 11. CDR3 amino acids: CACRYLQGPSYEQYF. The CDR3 bases are TGTGCCTGCCGATACCTACAGGGGCCCTCCTACGAGCAGTACTTC.

Comments on this clonotype: A read error may produce the germline difference seen at one junction end. The chain links TRBV20-1 to TRBJ2-2; maybe TRBD1 (6 bases). The CDR3 length is 17 residues. Germline lookup yields CDR1 DFQATT and CDR2 SNEGSKA (reference sequence). The CDR3 here is CCARSGETQPNTGELFF. For the CDR3, the DNA is TGCTGTGCTAGATCAGGGGAAACACAACCGAACACCGGGGAGCTGTTTTTT.

The chain joins TRBV12-3 or TRBV12-4 to TRBJ2-7, with unresolved D. Trimming shortened V by 6 bases and J by 7 bases, and 13 bases separated the two germline ends. The CDR3 spans 12 residues. The CDR3 bases are TGTGCCAGCAGCCAGACGGACGGGGAGCAGTACTTC. Residues: CASSQTDGEQYF.

This clonotype has just a few counts. This chain uses TRBV11-2 with TRBJ2-2; D may be TRBD1 (5 bases). Trimming removed 0 bases from V and 6 bases from J, with 11 bases in between. Germline loops: CDR1 SGHAT, CDR2 FQNNGV. The CDR3 runs to 15 residues. CDR3 sequence reads: CASSLDPGASGELFF. The CDR3 nucleotides read TGTGCCAGCAGCTTAGACCCTGGGGCCTCCGGGGAGCTGTTTTTT.

This clonotype was recorded a few times. Written as DNA, the CDR3 is TGCAGCGTTGCTGGGCAGGTTGGGACAGATACGCAGTATTTT. Translating it yields CSVAGQVGTDTQYF. The gene calls are TRBV29-1 and TRBJ2-3, with D unclear. CDR1 and CDR2 from the germline V gene are SQVTM and ANQGSEA. The CDR3 runs to 14 residues. V was cut by 4 bases and J by 3 bases, with 14 bases left in between.

This chain uses TRBV27 with TRBJ2-3; D gene ambiguous. V lost 4 bases, J lost 3 bases, and 11 bases lay in between. The CDR3 sequence is 14 residues long. Germline V gene sequence: CDR1 MNHEY, CDR2 SMNVEV (reference sequence). The CDR3 DNA sequence: TGTGCCAGCAGTTCAATGGGCCAGACAGATACGCAGTATTTT. Protein: CASSSMGQTDTQYF.

This clonotype was seen only a few times. This chain joins TRBV7-2 and TRBJ2-7; TRBD2 agrees at 8 bases. This CDR3 has 13 amino acids. With V trimmed by 1 base and J by 5 bases, 1 base remained unmatched. Germline values: CDR1 SGHTA, CDR2 FQGNSA. CDR3 sequence reads: CASSLGRGDEQYF. Here the CDR3 DNA reads TGTGCCAGCAGCTTAGGGCGGGGGGACGAGCAGTACTTC.

The V call is TRBV10-3, the J call TRBJ2-5; D is possibly TRBD1 or TRBD2 (5 bases each). This CDR3 is 14 amino acids long. Looked up from germline, CDR1 is ENHRY and CDR2 is SYGVKD. Trimming stripped 10 bases from V and 1 base from J, with 16 bases between. CDR3 sequence (DNA): TGTGCCACCGCATCGGGACCGCTCCAAGAGACCCAGTACTTC. Its translation is CATASGPLQETQYF.

This clonotype was counted only a few times. The rearrangement joins TRBV9 to TRBJ2-1, with TRBD2 matching 8 bases. The CDR3 contains 15 residues. Germline CDR1 is SGDLS and CDR2 is YYNGEE. Unmatched junction bases numbered 9, after V lost 2 bases and J lost 8 bases. DNA for the CDR3: TGTGCCAGCAGCGTGGGTAGCGGGGACTCACATGAGCAGTTCTTC. This encodes CASSVGSGDSHEQFF. Full variable domain (outside the CDR3, taken from reference TRBV9 and TRBJ2-1): DSGVTQTPKHLITATGQRVTLRCSPRSGDLSVYWYQQSLDQGLQFLIQYYNGEERAKGNILERFSAQQFPDLHSELNLSSLELGDSALYFCASSVGSGDSHEQFFGPGTRLTVL.